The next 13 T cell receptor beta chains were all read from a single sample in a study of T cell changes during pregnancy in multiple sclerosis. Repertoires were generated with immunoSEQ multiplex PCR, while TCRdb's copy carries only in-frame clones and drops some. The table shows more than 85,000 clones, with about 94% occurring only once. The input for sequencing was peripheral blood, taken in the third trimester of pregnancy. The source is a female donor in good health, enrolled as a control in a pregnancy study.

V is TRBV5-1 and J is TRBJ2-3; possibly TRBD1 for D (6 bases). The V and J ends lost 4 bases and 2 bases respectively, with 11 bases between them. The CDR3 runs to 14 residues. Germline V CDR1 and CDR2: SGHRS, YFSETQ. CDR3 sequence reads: CASSPDRFTDTQYF. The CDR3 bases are TGCGCCAGCAGCCCAGACAGGTTCACAGATACGCAGTATTTT.

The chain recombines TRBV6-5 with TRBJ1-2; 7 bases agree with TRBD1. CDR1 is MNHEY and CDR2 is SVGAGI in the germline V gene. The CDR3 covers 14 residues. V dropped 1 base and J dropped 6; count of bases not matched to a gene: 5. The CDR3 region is CASSYLQGRDGYTF. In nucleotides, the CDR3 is TGTGCCAGCAGTTACTTACAGGGGCGGGATGGCTACACCTTC.

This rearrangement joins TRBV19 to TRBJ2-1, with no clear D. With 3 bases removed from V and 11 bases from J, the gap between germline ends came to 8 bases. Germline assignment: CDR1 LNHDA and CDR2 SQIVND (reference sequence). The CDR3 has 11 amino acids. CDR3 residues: CASSIKYKQFF. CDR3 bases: TGTGCCAGTAGTATTAAGTACAAGCAGTTCTTC.

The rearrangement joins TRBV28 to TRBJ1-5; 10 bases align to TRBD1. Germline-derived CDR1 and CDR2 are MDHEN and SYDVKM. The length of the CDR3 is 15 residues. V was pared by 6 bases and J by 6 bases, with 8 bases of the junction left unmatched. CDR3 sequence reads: CASSRDRGYGQPQHF. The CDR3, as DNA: TGTGCCAGCAGCCGGGACAGGGGATACGGTCAGCCCCAGCATTTT. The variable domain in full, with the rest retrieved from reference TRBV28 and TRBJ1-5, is DVKVTQSSRYLVKRTGEKVFLECVQDMDHENMFWYRQDPGLGLRLIYFSYDVKMKEKGDIPEGYSVSREKKERFSLILESASTNQTSMYLCASSRDRGYGQPQHFGDGTRLSIL.

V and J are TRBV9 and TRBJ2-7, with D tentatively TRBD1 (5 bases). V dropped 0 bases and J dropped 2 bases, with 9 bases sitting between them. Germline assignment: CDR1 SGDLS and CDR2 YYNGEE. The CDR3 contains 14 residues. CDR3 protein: CASSVEDRAYEQYF. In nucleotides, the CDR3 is TGTGCCAGCAGCGTAGAAGACAGAGCCTACGAGCAGTACTTC.

The CDR3 loop reads CASSIGLAEQFF. Here the CDR3 DNA reads TGTGCCAGTAGTATAGGGCTAGCGGAGCAGTTCTTC. The chain couples TRBV19 to TRBJ2-1, with a tentative D call TRBD2 (6 bases). V lost 1 base to trimming and J lost 10 bases, with 8 bases between them. Germline-derived CDR1 and CDR2 are LNHDA and SQIVND (reference sequence). CDR3 size: 12 residues.

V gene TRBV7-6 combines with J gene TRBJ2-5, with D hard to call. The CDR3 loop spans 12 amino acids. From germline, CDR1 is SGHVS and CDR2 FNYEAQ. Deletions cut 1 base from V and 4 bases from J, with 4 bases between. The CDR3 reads CASSLDRETQYF. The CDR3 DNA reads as TGTGCCAGCAGCTTAGATCGAGAGACCCAGTACTTC.

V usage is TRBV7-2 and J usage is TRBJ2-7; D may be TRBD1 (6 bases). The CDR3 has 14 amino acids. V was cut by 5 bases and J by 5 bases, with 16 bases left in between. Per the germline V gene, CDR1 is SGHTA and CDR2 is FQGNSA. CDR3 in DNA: TGTGCCAGCAGCAGACAGGCCGATCTCAACGAGCAGTACTTC. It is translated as CASSRQADLNEQYF. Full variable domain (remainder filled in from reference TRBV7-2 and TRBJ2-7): GAGVSQSPSNKVTEKGKDVELRCDPISGHTALYWYRQSLGQGLEFLIYFQGNSAPDKSGLPSDRFSAERTGGSVSTLTIQRTQQEDSAVYLCASSRQADLNEQYFGPGTRLTVT.

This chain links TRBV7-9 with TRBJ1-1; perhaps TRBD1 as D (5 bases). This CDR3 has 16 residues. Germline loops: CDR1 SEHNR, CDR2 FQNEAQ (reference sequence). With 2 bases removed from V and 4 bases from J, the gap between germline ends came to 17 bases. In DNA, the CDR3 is TGTGCCAGCAGCTTAACGCCGGGGGGGGGAGGCACTGAAGCTTTCTTT. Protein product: CASSLTPGGGGTEAFF. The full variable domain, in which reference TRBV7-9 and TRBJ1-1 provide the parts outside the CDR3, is DTGVSQNPRHKITKRGQNVTFRCDPISEHNRLYWYRQTLGQGPEFLTYFQNEAQLEKSRLLSDRFSAERPKGSFSTLEIQRTEQGDSAMYLCASSLTPGGGGTEAFFGQGTRLTVV.

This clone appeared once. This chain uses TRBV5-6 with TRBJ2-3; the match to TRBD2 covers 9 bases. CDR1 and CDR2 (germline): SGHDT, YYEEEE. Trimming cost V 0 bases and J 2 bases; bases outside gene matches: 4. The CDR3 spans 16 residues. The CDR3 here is CASSLGLAGPTDTQYF. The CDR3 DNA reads TGTGCCAGCAGCTTGGGTCTAGCGGGACCCACAGATACGCAGTATTTT.

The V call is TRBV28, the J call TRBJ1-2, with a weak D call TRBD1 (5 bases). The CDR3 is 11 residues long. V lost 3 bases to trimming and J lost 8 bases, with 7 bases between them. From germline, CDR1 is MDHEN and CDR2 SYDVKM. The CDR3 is CASSFRGGYTF. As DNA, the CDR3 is TGTGCCAGCAGTTTTAGGGGCGGCTACACCTTC.

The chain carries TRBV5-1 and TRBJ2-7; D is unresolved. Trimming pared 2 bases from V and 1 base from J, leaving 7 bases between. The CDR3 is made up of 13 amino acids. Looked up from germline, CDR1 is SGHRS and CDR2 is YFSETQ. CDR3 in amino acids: CASSFPGSYEQYF. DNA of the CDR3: TGCGCCAGCAGCTTTCCAGGATCCTACGAGCAGTACTTC.

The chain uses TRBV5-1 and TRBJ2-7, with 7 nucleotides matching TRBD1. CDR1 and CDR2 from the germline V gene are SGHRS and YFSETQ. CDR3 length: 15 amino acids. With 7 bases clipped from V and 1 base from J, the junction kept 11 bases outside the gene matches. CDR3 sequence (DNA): TGCGCCAGCCACCCACGGCCAGGGGGATCCTACGAGCAGTACTTC. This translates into CASHPRPGGSYEQYF.